Included here is one T cell receptor beta chain sequence, with context. The target antigen is unknown. This sample stems from a study of T cell responses to AZD1222 COVID-19 vaccine. Findings and caveats of the study: It was only six AZD1222 recipients who were seropositive at baseline. As reported, nearly half of all spike-specific TCRs target variant regions that are unmutated.

The germline V gene has CDR1 SGHVS and CDR2 FNYEAQ. The length of the CDR3 is 13 residues. Between the trimmed V and J ends, which lost 3 bases and 1 base, there was a span of 6 bases. Generated by immunoSEQ multiplex PCR, the TCRdb table keeps only in-frame clones and is missing some. The table records tens of thousands of clones, roughly 74% of them present only once. This clonotype was obtained from an adult who received the AZD1222 COVID-19 vaccine. This chain uses TRBV7-6 with TRBJ1-1; D ambiguous. The sequencing used peripheral blood, collected 28 days after the second AZD1222 dose. The CDR3 spells CASSFRKNTEAFF. CDR3 sequence (DNA): TGTGCCAGCAGCTTTCGGAAGAACACTGAAGCTTTCTTT.